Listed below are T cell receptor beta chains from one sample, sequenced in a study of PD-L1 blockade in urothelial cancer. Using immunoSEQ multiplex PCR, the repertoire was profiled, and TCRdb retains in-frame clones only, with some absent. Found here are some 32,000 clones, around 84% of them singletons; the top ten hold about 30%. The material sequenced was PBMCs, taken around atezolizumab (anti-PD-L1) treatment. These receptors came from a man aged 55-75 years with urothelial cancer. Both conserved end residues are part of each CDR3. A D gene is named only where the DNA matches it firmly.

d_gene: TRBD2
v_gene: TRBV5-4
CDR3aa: CASSQLAGSGIYEQYF

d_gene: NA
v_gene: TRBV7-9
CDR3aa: CASSFGTNSYEQYF

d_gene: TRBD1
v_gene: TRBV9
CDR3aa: CASSTRTGDNSPLHF

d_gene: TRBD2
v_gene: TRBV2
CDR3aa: CASRRTSGGLIEQYF

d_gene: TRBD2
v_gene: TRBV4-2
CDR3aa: CASSPGTSGASDTQYF

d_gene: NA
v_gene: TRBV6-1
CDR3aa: CASRGSGLVFNF

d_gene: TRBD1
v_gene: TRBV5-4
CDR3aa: CASSVQGARGANVLTF

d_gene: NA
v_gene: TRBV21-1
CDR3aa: CASSNLSQGVDEKLFF

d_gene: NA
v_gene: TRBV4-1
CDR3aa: CASSQETGLSGYTF

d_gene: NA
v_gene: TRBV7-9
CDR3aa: CASSSFGVWGYGYTF

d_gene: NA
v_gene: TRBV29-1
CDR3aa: CSVRGGTLAYEQYF

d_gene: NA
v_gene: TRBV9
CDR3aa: CASSVTESSGNTIYF

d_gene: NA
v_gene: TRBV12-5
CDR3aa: CASGLAGTQTAGGYEQYF

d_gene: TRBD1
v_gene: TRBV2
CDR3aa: CASRANPGQGASGANVLTF

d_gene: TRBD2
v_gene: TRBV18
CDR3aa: CASSPGLSRDTQYF

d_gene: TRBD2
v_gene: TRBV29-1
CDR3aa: CSVLAGGSGDTQYF

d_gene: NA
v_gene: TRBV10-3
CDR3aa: CATGRQGTQETQYF

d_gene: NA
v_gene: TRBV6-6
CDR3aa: CASRAAENQPQHF

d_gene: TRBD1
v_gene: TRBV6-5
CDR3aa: CASRRQGLSEAFF

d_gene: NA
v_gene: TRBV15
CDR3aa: CATSHITDQRVNQPQHF

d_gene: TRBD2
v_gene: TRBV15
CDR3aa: CATSREIAGGGYEQYF

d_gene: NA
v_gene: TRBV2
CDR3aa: CASSESWDNQGYTF

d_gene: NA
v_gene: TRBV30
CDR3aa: CAYKAWANEKLFF

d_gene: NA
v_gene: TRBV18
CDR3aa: CASSPRVRANTGELFF

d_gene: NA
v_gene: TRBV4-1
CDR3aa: CASSQNPRQNTEAFF

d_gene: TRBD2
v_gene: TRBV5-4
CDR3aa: CASRAGLAGIGGTGELFF

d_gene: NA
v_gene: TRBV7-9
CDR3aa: CASSVQTGNTIYF

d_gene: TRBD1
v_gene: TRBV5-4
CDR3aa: CASSLGGLGGNQPQHF

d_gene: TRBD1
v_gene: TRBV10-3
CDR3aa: CAISVTPEGGHTEAFF

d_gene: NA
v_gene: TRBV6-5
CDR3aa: CASSYSPTPGEKLFF

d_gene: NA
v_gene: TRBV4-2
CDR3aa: CASSRGGGGGQPQHF

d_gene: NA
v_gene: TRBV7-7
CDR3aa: CASSSVNGAGTQYF

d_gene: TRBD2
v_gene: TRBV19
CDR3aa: CASSILAGVTDTQYF

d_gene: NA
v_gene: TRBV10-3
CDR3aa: CAISVGRPGDTGNTIYF

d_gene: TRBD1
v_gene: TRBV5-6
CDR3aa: CASNPTGTGQFF

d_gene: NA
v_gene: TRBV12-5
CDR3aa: CASGLAPVHEQYF

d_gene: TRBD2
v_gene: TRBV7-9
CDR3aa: CASSLASGSADTQYF

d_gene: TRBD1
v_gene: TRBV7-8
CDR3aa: CASSLRDSRRSNQPQHF

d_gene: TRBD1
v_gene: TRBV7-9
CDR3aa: CASSYRQGSSSYNEQFF

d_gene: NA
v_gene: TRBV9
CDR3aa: CASSPVGGAVEQFF

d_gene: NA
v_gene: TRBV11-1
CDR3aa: CASSLLLGAGTQYF

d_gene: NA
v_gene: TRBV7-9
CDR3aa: CASSPSARSYEQYF

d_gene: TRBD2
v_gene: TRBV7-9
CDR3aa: CASSVGSSGGASDTQYF

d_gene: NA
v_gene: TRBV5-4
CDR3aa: CASGPAQGTDTQYF

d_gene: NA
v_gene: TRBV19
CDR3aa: CASSFGLSYEQYF

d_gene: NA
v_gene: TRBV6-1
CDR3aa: CASSEREVQGPQETQYF

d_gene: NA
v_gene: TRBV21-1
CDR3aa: CASSWTGVKSPLHF

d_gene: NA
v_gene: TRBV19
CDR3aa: CASSAGPGFSVQETQYF

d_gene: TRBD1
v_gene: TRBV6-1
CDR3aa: CASTPQGAVQPQHF

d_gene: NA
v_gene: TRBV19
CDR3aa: CASSMSLPGELFF

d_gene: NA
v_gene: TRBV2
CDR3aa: CASSEAGRMIYGYTF

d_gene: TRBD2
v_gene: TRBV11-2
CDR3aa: CASSFRTSGSWKETQYF